A single sample is the source of the 13 T cell receptor beta chains below, sequenced in a study of OX40 agonist ivuxolimab in advanced cancers. Sequencing was performed with immunoSEQ multiplex PCR; in TCRdb, only in-frame clones are kept and a portion is missing. The sample contains about 25,000 clones, 70% to 90% of which appear only once. Sequencing used CD4+ or CD8+ T cells sorted from blood, obtained in a trial of the OX40 agonist ivuxolimab. The receptors come from an adult with an advanced solid tumor such as melanoma, head and neck, liver or kidney cancer.

This clone has just one count. This rearrangement joins TRBV6-5 to TRBJ1-6; 8 nucleotides match TRBD1. With V trimmed by 2 bases and J by 7 bases, 4 bases remained unmatched. The CDR3 runs to 15 residues. CDR1 MNHEY and CDR2 SVGAGI come from the germline V gene. CDR3 DNA: TGTGCCAGCAGTTACATCGGACAGGGAAATTCACCCCTCCACTTT. Its translation: CASSYIGQGNSPLHF.

V gene TRBV5-1 combines with J gene TRBJ1-1; TRBD1 might be the D (6 bases). The CDR3 contains 12 residues. Trimming removed 1 base from V and 8 bases from J, with 9 bases in between. CDR1 and CDR2 from the germline V gene are SGHRS and YFSETQ. CDR3: CASSLRGGEAFF. The CDR3 DNA reads as TGCGCCAGCAGCTTGAGGGGGGGCGAAGCTTTCTTT. Full variable domain (outside the CDR3, taken from reference TRBV5-1 and TRBJ1-1): KAGVTQTPRYLIKTRGQQVTLSCSPISGHRSVSWYQQTPGQGLQFLFEYFSETQRNKGNFPGRFSGRQFSNSRSEMNVSTLELGDSALYLCASSLRGGEAFFGQGTRLTVV.

The table lists this clone with a count of one. The rearrangement links TRBV27 to TRBJ2-3; 7 positions agree with TRBD1. V lost 2 bases, J lost 3 bases, and 2 bases stayed unmatched. The V gene's germline CDR1 is MNHEY and CDR2 SMNVEV (reference sequence). This CDR3 spans 14 amino acids. This CDR3 reads CASSLNRGTDTQYF. The CDR3 DNA reads as TGTGCCAGCAGTTTAAACAGGGGAACAGATACGCAGTATTTT.

The chain carries TRBV11-2 and TRBJ1-2; D perhaps matches TRBD1 (5 bases). This CDR3 is built from 12 residues. Trimming pared 9 bases from V and 0 bases from J, leaving 8 bases between. Per the germline V gene, CDR1 is SGHAT and CDR2 is FQNNGV. This chain's CDR3 is CASGDPNYGYTF. The CDR3 DNA sequence: TGTGCCAGTGGGGACCCTAACTATGGCTACACCTTC.

The chain links TRBV15 to TRBJ2-1, with unresolved D. V gave up 0 bases and J gave up 10 bases, with 4 bases separating them. The CDR3 length is 11 residues. CDR1 and CDR2 (germline): LNHNV, YYDKDF (reference sequence). Here the CDR3 DNA reads TGTGCCACCAGCAGAGATGGAGAGCAGTTCTTC. Amino acids: CATSRDGEQFF. Looking up the rest from reference TRBV15 and TRBJ2-1 gives the full variable domain: DAMVIQNPRYQVTQFGKPVTLSCSQTLNHNVMYWYQQKSSQAPKLLFHYYDKDFNNEADTPDNFQSRRPNTSFCFLDIRSPGLGDTAMYLCATSRDGEQFFGPGTRLTVL.

The rearrangement joins TRBV28 to TRBJ1-5; TRBD1 is a possible D gene (6 bases). CDR3 length: 14 amino acids. The V end was cut by 5 bases, the J end by 6 bases, with 14 bases between. Germline CDR1 reads MDHEN; CDR2 reads SYDVKM. The CDR3 reads CASSLGGGGQPQHF. Written as DNA, the CDR3 is TGTGCCAGCAGTCTGGGGGGGGGCGGTCAGCCCCAGCATTTT.

This clone was seen just once. The V and J genes are TRBV27 and TRBJ1-1, with D maybe TRBD1 (6 bases). The germline V and J ends were trimmed by 5 bases and 8 bases, with 15 bases remaining between them. The CDR3 has 13 residues. Germline V gene lookup returns CDR1 MNHEY and CDR2 SMNVEV (reference sequence). The CDR3 coding sequence is TGTGCCAGCAGTATCCAAGGGGGGCTAGAAGCTTTCTTT. As protein: CASSIQGGLEAFF.

The CDR3 region is CASSMLAGGPNEQFF. The CDR3, as DNA: TGTGCCAGTAGTATGTTAGCGGGAGGGCCTAATGAGCAGTTCTTC. The chain uses TRBV19 and TRBJ2-1; TRBD2 aligns across 11 bases. V was pared by 3 bases and J by 7 bases, with 5 bases of the junction left unmatched. The CDR3 is 15 amino acids. The germline V gene has CDR1 LNHDA and CDR2 SQIVND (reference sequence).

The rearrangement joins TRBV2 to TRBJ1-1; D not resolved. This CDR3 has 15 residues. Trimming removed 4 bases from V and 7 bases from J, with 19 bases in between. From germline, CDR1 is SNHLY and CDR2 FYNNEI. The CDR3 region has the DNA TGTGCCAGCAGTGCCTCATTAGGCAGTCTGCTTGAAGCTTTCTTT. It yields the protein CASSASLGSLLEAFF.

The chain has TRBV5-1 and TRBJ2-7; 12 bases align to TRBD1. Germline assignment: CDR1 SGHRS and CDR2 YFSETQ. The CDR3 length is 15 residues. The junction had 9 bases not matched to a gene; V was cut back by 4 bases and J by 7 bases. The CDR3 sequence: CASSPGTGGLREQYF. Written as DNA, the CDR3 is TGCGCCAGCAGCCCCGGGACAGGGGGCCTGAGGGAGCAGTACTTC.

This clone was observed a few times. The genes are TRBV19 and TRBJ2-3; TRBD1 might be the D (6 bases). Germline CDR1 reads LNHDA; CDR2 reads SQIVND (reference sequence). The V end was cut by 7 bases, the J end by 2 bases, with 13 bases between. CDR3 length equals 14 residues. CDR3 coding DNA: TGTGCCAGTACCCACTGGGGGCTCACAGATACGCAGTATTTT. This encodes CASTHWGLTDTQYF. Looking up the rest from reference TRBV19 and TRBJ2-3 gives the full variable domain: DGGITQSPKYLFRKEGQNVTLSCEQNLNHDAMYWYRQDPGQGLRLIYYSQIVNDFQKGDIAEGYSVSREKKESFPLTVTSAQKNPTAFYLCASTHWGLTDTQYFGPGTRLTVL.

This clone was seen just once. This sequence joins TRBV27 and TRBJ2-2; TRBD1 matches at 11 bases. CDR1 and CDR2 (germline): MNHEY, SMNVEV (reference sequence). CDR3 length: 14 residues. With 6 bases clipped from V and 6 bases from J, the junction kept 3 bases outside the gene matches. This CDR3 is CASSWTGGSGELFF. As DNA, the CDR3 is TGTGCCAGCAGCTGGACAGGGGGCTCCGGGGAGCTGTTTTTT.

The V call is TRBV10-3, the J call TRBJ2-3; D remains unclear. The CDR3 totals 13 residues. CDR1 is ENHRY and CDR2 is SYGVKD in the germline V gene. The ends were cut back, 3 bases at V and 8 bases at J, with 12 bases in the middle. Here the CDR3 reads CAISDPPGATQYF. The CDR3 DNA reads TGTGCCATCAGTGACCCGCCAGGCGCTACGCAGTATTTT.